This T cell receptor (beta chain) was sequenced during a study of blood T cell repertoires in COVID-19 (dated by TCRdb to 2018 to 2020). A note on the overall study: The collaborator samples originated in the United States, Italy and Spain and spanned the acute and convalescent phases of COVID-19. The prospective study material was composed of cDNA or gDNA derived from T cells, B-cell-depleted T cells, or PBMCs. Deeply sampled blood TCRbeta repertoires from subjects exposed to, actively infected with, or recovered from COVID-19 were included in the dataset. The repertoires were released in a freely available public database meant as a resource for research on the immune response to SARS-CoV-2. Samples were obtained from the ongoing ImmuneRACE study (first 160 participants) and from about 1,300 subjects provided by 6 global collaborators. Sample metadata almost always included a de-identified subject ID, COVID-19 status, age in years and sex. Where HLA class I and class II types were available, the types were taken from metadata supplied by the sample provider, not from assay-based typing. On the study overall, not on this receptor specifically: How much clinical and demographic metadata was included differed by source and by participant, and the metadata was provided uncurated.

TCRbeta CDR3 regions were amplified from genomic DNA using the immunoSEQ Assay, a bias-controlled multiplex PCR. Per the original workflow: Nucleated cell counts per sample were estimated from amplification of reference gene primers within the assay. Sequence reads were collapsed and filtered to measure the absolute abundance of every unique TCRbeta CDR3 rearrangement. For each sample, productive Simpson clonality was calculated as the square root of Simpson's diversity index over productive rearrangements. This is the immuneACCESS table as TCRdb keeps it, with only in-frame sequences that have V and J called. A part of the clones is gone; compared with another copy, unresolved V genes explain less than half, and the rest is unexplained. From that table come the V and J calls and clone size; the DNA was used to work out D and trimming. The sample table shows fewer than 400,000 clones, and roughly 90% are seen once. The ten largest make up roughly 20% of the sample.

With regard to this clone: Which antigen it targets is not known. No base-level quality is on record; no much larger clone is a single base apart.

Participants in the prospective study were enrolled through a virtual design, were aged about 18 to 90 years, and lived in roughly 24 United States geographic areas. In the prospective study, cohorts were assigned on the basis of participant-reported clinical history obtained from a screening survey and a study questionnaire. ImmuneRACE Cohort 3 recovered participants were defined by two consecutive negative NP/OP PCR tests, healthcare professional clearance, or symptom resolution. Mobile phlebotomists in the prospective study collected whole blood, serum and a nasopharyngeal or oropharyngeal swab from every participant. Over a roughly two-month period, participants in the prospective study had the option of providing additional blood draws and questionnaires. Prospective study blood samples were shipped either frozen or at room temperature before DNA extraction. CDR1 and CDR2 are read off the germline V gene as SNHLY and FYNNEI. The cysteine opens and the phenylalanine closes a CDR3 of 11 amino acids. Of the read, only the CDR3 DNA is kept; its 33 bases are in frame from base 1. Relative to germline, V is 7 bases shorter and J is 3 bases shorter, with 6 bases between their ends.

The chain employs TRBV2 and TRBJ1-1; the D gene remains uncertain. The receptor comes from a woman between 25 and 40 years old who had recovered from COVID-19. Sequenced sample: PBMCs or T cells enriched from blood (not recorded which). CDR3 region: CASNRDTEAFF. The DNA sequence reads TGTGCCAGCAACCGAGACACTGAAGCTTTCTTT.